The clone carrying this TCR beta chain was observed once. This sample is drawn from a study of control samples from healthy donors and cancer patients. V lost 0 bases to trimming and J lost 8 bases, with 10 bases between them. The germline CDR1 and CDR2 sequences are MNHNY and SVGAGI (reference sequence). CDR3 size: 13 residues. Profiling relied on immunoSEQ multiplex PCR, and the TCRdb table lists in-frame clones only, not all of them. The sample yields 150,000 to 200,000 clones, almost 90% seen once. The chain has TRBV6-6 and TRBJ1-1; D remains ambiguous. Sequences were obtained from blood. The sequence came from a young man in good health. The CDR3 DNA reads TGTGCCAGCAGTTACTCGAGGCCAGAGGAAGCTTTCTTT. Translated, it gives CASSYSRPEEAFF.